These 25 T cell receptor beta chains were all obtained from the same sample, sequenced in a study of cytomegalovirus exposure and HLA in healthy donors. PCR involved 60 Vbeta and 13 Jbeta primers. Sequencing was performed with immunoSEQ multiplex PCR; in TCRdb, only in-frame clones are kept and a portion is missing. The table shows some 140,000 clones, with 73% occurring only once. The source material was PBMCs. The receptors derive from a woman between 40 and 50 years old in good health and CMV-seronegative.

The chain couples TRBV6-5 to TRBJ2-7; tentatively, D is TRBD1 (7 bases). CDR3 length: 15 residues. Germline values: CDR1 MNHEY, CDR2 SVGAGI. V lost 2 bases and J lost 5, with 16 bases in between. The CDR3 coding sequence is TGTGCCAGCAGTTACCCGGGGCAGGGGGGAAACGAGCAGTACTTC. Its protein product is CASSYPGQGGNEQYF.

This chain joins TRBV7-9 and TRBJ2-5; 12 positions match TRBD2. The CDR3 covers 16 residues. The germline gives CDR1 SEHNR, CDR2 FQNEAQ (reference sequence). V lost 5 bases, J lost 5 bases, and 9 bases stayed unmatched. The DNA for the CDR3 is TGTGCCAGCAGCCAAACTAGCGGGGGGCGTATGGAGACCCAGTACTTC. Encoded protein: CASSQTSGGRMETQYF.

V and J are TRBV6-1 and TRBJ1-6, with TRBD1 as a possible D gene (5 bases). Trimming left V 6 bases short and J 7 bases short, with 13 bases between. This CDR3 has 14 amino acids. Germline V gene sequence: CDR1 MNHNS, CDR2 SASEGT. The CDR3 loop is CASRNQQGNSPLHF. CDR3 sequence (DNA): TGTGCCAGCAGGAATCAGCAGGGCAATTCACCCCTCCACTTT.

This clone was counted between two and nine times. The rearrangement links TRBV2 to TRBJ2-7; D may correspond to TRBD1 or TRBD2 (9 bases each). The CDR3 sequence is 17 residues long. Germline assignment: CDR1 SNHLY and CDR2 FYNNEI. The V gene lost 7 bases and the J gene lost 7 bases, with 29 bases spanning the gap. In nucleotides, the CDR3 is TGTGCCAGCAAGAGGACAGGGGATTCTAGCGGGGTCTTGGAGCAGTACTTC. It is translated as CASKRTGDSSGVLEQYF.

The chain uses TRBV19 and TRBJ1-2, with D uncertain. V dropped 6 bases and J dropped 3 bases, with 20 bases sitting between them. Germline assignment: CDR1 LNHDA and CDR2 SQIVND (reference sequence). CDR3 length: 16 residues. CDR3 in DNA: TGTGCCAGTAGCCTCCCCCACTACACCTTCGACTATGGCTACACCTTC. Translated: CASSLPHYTFDYGYTF.

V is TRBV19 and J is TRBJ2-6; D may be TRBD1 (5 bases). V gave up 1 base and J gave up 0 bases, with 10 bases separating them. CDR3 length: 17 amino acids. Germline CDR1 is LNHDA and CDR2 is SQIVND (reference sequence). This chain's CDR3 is CASSIVTVSSGANVLTF. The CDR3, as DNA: TGTGCCAGTAGTATAGTGACAGTCAGCTCTGGGGCCAACGTCCTGACTTTC. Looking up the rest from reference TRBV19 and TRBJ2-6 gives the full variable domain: DGGITQSPKYLFRKEGQNVTLSCEQNLNHDAMYWYRQDPGQGLRLIYYSQIVNDFQKGDIAEGYSVSREKKESFPLTVTSAQKNPTAFYLCASSIVTVSSGANVLTFGAGSRLTVL.

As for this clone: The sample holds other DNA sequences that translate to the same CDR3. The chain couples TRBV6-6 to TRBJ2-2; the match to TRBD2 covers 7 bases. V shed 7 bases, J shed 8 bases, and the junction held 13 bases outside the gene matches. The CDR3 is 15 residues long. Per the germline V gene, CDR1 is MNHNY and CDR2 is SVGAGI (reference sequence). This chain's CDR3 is CASNQQGLVSGELFF. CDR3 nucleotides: TGTGCCAGCAATCAACAAGGACTAGTCTCTGGGGAGCTGTTTTTT.

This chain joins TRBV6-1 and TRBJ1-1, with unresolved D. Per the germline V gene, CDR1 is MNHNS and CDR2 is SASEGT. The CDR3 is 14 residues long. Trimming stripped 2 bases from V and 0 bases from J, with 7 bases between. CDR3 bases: TGTGCCAGCAGTGAATTGTACTTGAACACTGAAGCTTTCTTT. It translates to CASSELYLNTEAFF.

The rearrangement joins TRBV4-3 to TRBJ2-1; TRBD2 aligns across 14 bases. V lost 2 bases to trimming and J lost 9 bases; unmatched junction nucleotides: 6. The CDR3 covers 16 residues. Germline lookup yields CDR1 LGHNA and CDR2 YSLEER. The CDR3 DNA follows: TGCGCCAGCAGCCAATCGACTAGCGGGGGGGAGGTTGAGCAGTTCTTC. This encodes CASSQSTSGGEVEQFF.

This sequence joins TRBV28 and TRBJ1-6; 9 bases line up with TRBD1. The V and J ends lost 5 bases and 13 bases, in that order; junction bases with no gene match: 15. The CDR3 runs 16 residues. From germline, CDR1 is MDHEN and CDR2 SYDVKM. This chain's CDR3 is CASSPSPGQGVYPLHF. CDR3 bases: TGTGCCAGCAGTCCCTCTCCGGGACAGGGAGTGTACCCCCTCCACTTT.

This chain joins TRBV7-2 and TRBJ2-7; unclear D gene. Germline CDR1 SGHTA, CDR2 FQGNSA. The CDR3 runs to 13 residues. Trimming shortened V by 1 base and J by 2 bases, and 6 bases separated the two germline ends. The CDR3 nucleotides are TGTGCCAGCAGCTTAGTCCTAGCCTACGAGCAGTACTTC. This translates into CASSLVLAYEQYF.

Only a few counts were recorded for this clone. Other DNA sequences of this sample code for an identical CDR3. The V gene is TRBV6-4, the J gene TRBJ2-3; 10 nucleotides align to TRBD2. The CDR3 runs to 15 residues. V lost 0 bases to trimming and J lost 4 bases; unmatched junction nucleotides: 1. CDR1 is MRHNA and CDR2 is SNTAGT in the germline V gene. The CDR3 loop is CASSDSSGGADTQYF. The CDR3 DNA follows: TGTGCCAGCAGTGACTCGAGCGGGGGGGCAGATACGCAGTATTTT.

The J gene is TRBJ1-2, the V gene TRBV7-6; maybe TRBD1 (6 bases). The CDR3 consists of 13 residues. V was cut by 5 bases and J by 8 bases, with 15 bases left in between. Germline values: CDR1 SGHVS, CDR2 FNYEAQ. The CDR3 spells CASSPRTGGGYTF. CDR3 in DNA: TGTGCCAGCAGCCCACGGACGGGGGGCGGCTACACCTTC.

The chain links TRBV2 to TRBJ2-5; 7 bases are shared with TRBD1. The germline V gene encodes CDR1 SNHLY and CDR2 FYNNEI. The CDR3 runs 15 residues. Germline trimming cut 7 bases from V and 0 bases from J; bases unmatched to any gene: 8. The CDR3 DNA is TGTGCCAGCACCTGGGACAGAAGATACCAAGAGACCCAGTACTTC. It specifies CASTWDRRYQETQYF. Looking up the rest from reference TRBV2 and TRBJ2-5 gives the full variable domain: EPEVTQTPSHQVTQMGQEVILRCVPISNHLYFYWYRQILGQKVEFLVSFYNNEISEKSEIFDDQFSVERPDGSNFTLKIRSTKLEDSAMYFCASTWDRRYQETQYFGPGTRLLVL.

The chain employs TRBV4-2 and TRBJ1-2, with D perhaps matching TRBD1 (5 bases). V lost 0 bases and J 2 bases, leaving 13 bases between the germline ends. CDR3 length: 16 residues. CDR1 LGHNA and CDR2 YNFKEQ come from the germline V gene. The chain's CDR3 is CASSQDEQVRNYGYTF. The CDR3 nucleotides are TGTGCCAGCAGCCAAGATGAACAGGTCAGAAACTATGGCTACACCTTC.

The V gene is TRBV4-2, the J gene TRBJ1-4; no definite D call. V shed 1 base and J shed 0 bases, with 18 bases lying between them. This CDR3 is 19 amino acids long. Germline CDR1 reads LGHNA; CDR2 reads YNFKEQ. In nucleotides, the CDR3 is TGTGCCAGCAGCCAAGTTTTAACTCGGGGAAGTGCAACTAATGAAAAACTGTTTTTT. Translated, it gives CASSQVLTRGSATNEKLFF.

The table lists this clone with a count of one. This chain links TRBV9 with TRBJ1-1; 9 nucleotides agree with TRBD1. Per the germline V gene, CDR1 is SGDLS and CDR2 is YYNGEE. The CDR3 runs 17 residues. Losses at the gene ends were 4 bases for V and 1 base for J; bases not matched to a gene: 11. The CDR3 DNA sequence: TGTGCCAGCAGCCCCGCCAGGTACAGGGGGCAGAACACTGAAGCTTTCTTT. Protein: CASSPARYRGQNTEAFF.

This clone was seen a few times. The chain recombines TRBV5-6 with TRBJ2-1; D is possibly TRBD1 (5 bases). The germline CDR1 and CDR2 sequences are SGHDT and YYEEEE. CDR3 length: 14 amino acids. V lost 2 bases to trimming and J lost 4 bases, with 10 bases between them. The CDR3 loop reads CASSLLTGYNEQFF. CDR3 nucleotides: TGTGCCAGCAGCTTACTAACAGGATACAATGAGCAGTTCTTC.

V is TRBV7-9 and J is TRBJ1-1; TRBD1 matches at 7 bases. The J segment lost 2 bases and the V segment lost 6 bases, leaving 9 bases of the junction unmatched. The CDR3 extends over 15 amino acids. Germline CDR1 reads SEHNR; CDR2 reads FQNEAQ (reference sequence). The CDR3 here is CASSKQGGQNTEAFF. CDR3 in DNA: TGTGCCAGCAGTAAGCAGGGGGGACAAAACACTGAAGCTTTCTTT.

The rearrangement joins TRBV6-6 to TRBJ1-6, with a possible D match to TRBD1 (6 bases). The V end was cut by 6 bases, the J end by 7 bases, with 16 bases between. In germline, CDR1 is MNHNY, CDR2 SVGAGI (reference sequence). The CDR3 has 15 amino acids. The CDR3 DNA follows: TGTGCCAGCAGGATGTACAGGGATGGGAATTCACCCCTCCACTTT. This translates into CASRMYRDGNSPLHF.

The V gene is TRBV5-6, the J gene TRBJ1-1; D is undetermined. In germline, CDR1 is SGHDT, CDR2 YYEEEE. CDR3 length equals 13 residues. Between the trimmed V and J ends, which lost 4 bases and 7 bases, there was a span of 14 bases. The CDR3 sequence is CASSHNPGNEAFF. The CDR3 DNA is TGTGCCAGCAGCCACAACCCCGGGAATGAAGCTTTCTTT.

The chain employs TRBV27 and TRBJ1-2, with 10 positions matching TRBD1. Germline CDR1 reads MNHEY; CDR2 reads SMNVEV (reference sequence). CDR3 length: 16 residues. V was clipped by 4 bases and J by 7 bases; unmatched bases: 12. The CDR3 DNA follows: TGTGCCAGCAGTTCACCCCGGGACAGGGGACTGGGTGGCTACACCTTC. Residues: CASSSPRDRGLGGYTF.

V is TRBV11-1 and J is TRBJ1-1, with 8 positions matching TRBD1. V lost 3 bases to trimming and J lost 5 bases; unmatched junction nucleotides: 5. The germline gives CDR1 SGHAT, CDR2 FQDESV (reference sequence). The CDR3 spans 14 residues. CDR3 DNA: TGTGCCAGCAGCTTTGAGACAGGGGAAACTGAAGCTTTCTTT. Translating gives CASSFETGETEAFF.

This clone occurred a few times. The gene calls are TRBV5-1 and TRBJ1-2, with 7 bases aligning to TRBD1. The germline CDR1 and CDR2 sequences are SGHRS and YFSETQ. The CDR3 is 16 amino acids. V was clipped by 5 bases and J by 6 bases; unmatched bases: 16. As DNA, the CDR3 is TGCGCCAGCAGGGCCCCGCAGACAGGGAATTTAAATGGCTACACCTTC. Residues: CASRAPQTGNLNGYTF.

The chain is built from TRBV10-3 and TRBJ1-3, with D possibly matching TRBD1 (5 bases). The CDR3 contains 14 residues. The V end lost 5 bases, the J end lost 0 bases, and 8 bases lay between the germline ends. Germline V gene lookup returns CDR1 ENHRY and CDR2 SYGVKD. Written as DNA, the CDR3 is TGTGCCATCAGTACGGGGGACTCTGGAAACACCATATATTTT. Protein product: CAISTGDSGNTIYF.